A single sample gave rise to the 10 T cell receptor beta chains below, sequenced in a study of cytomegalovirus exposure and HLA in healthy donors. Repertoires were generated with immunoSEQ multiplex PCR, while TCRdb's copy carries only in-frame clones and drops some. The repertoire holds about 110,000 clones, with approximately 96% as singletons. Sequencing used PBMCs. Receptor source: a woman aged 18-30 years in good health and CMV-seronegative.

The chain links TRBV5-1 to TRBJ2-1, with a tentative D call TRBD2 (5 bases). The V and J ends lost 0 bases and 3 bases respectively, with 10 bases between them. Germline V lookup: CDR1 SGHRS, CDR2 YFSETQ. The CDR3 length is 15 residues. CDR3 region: CASSLDPAGYNEQFF. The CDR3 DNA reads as TGCGCCAGCAGCTTGGACCCGGCGGGCTACAATGAGCAGTTCTTC.

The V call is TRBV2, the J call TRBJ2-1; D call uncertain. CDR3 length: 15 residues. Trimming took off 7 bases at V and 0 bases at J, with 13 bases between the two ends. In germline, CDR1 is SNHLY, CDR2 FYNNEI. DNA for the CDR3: TGTGCCAGCAATCTACCAGACTCCTCCTACAATGAGCAGTTCTTC. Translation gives CASNLPDSSYNEQFF.

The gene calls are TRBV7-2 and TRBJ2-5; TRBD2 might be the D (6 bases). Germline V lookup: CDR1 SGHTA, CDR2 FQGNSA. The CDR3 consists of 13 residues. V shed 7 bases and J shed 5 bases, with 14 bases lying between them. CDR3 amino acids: CASNPRRGETQYF. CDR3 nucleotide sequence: TGTGCCAGCAACCCACGGCGGGGCGAGACCCAGTACTTC.

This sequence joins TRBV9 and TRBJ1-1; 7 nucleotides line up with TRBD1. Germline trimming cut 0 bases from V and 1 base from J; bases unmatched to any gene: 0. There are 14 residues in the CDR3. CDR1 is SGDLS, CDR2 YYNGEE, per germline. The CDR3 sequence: CASSVGDRNTEAFF. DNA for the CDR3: TGTGCCAGCAGCGTAGGGGACAGGAACACTGAAGCTTTCTTT.

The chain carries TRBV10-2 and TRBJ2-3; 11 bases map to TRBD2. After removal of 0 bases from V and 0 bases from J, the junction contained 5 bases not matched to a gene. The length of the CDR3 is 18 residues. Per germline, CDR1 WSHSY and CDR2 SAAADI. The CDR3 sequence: CASSESRLAGISTDTQYF. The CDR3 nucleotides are TGCGCCAGCAGTGAGTCCCGACTAGCGGGGATCAGCACAGATACGCAGTATTTT.

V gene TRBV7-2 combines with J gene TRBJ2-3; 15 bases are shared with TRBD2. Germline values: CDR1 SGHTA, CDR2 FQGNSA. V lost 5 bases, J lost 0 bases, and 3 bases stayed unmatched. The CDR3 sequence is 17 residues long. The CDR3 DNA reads TGTGCCAGCAGCCCAGGACTAGCGGGGGGGAGCACAGATACGCAGTATTTT. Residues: CASSPGLAGGSTDTQYF.

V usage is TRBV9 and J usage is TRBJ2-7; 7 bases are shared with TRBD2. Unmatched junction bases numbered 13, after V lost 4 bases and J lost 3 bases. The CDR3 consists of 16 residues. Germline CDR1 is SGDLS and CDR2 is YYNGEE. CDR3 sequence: CASSPSGNGGFYEQYF. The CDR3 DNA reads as TGTGCCAGCAGCCCCAGCGGGAACGGGGGGTTCTACGAGCAGTACTTC.

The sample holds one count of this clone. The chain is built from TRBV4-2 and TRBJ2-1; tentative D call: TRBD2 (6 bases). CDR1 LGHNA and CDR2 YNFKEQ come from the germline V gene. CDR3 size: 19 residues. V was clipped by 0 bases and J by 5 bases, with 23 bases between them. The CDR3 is CASSQETTPSGGKHNEQFF. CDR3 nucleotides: TGTGCCAGCAGCCAAGAAACCACCCCATCCGGGGGAAAACACAATGAGCAGTTCTTC.

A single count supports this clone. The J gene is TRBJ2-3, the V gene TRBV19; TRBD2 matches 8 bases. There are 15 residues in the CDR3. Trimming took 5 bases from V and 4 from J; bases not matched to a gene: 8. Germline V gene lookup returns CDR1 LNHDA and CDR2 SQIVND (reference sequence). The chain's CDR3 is CASSPAGVLADTQYF. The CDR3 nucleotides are TGTGCCAGTAGTCCAGCGGGGGTTCTTGCAGATACGCAGTATTTT.

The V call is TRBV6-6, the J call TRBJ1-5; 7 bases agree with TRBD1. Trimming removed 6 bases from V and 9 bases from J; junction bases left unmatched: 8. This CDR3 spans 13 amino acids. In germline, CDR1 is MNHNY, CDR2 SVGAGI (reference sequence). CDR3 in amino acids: CASSRQGRRPQHF. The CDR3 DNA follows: TGTGCCAGCAGCCGACAGGGTAGGAGGCCCCAGCATTTT.